The source of this T cell receptor (beta chain) is a study of T cell responses to AZD1222 COVID-19 vaccine. Overall study results and limits: Reports say nearly half of spike-specific TCRs go after unmutated variant regions.

Note on this clone: Its antigen remains unknown.

TCRdb's table, derived via immunoSEQ multiplex PCR, lists solely in-frame clones and lacks some. Among 150,000 to 200,000 clones listed, approximately 93% were seen once. This receptor was obtained from an adult in good health. The input for sequencing was peripheral blood, taken on day 0 of AZD1222 vaccination.

Written as DNA, the CDR3 is TGCGCCAGCAGCCAAGAGAGGGCAGGGGTGTACTCACCCCTCCACTTT. This codes for CASSQERAGVYSPLHF. J is TRBJ1-6 and V is TRBV4-3; D is perhaps TRBD1 (6 bases). Trimming pared 0 bases from V and 10 bases from J, leaving 16 bases between. Germline V gene data show CDR1 as LGHNA and CDR2 as YSLEER. This CDR3 has 16 residues.